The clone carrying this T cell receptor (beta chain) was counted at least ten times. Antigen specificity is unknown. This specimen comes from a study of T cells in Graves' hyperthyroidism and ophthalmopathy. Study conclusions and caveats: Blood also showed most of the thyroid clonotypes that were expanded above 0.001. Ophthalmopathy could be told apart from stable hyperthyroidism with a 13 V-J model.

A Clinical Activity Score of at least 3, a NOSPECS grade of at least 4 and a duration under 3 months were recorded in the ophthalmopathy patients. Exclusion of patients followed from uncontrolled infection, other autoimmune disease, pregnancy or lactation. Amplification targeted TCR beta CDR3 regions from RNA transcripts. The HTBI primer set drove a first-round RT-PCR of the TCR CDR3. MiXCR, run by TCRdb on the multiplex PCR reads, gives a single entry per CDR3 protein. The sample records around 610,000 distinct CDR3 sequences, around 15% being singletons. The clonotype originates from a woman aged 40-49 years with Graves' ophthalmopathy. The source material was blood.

CDR3 amino acids: CASRTRALTYNEQFF. As DNA, the CDR3 is TGTGCCAGTCGAACTCGAGCCCTAACATACAATGAGCAGTTCTTC. The chain employs TRBV19 and TRBJ2-1, with unresolved D. CDR1 is LNHDA and CDR2 is SQIVND in the germline V gene (reference sequence). There are 15 residues in the CDR3. V was shortened by 8 bases and J by 4 bases, with 18 bases between the two germline ends.